The rows below give T cell receptor beta chains drawn from one sample of a study of T cells in Graves' hyperthyroidism and ophthalmopathy. In TCRdb, the multiplex PCR reads were re-called with MiXCR into one record per CDR3 protein. The data contain some 490,000 distinct CDR3 sequences, about 22% of them singletons. The specimen was blood. These receptors all stem from a woman aged 70-85 years with Graves' ophthalmopathy. Both conserved end residues are part of each CDR3. Fields, in order: D gene, clone size, J gene, V gene, CDR3 DNA, CDR3 protein. D genes are given only for firm matches. Clone size appears in some rows only: once, few, many, or a class for an expanded clone.

.,few,TRBJ2-7,TRBV5-1,TGCGCCAGCAGCTCAGGGGCTCGGGGAGCCTACGAGCAGTACTTC,CASSSGARGAYEQYF
.,.,TRBJ2-2,TRBV18,TGTGCCAGCTCACCACAACCGAACACCGGGGAGCTGTTTTTT,CASSPQPNTGELFF
.,.,TRBJ1-1,TRBV6-2/TRBV6-3,TGTGCCAGCAGACGACAGCGTCTGAACACTGAAGCTTTCTTT,CASRRQRLNTEAFF
TRBD1,.,TRBJ2-3,TRBV9,TGTGCCAGCAGCCCCGATGCCGGGACAGGGGGTCAAACAGATACGCAGTATTTT,CASSPDAGTGGQTDTQYF
.,many,TRBJ1-4,TRBV11-2,TGTGCCAGCAGCTTAGCCTCCCCCGGTGAAAAACTGTTTTTT,CASSLASPGEKLFF
.,.,TRBJ2-2,TRBV5-1,TGCGCCAGCAGCCCTAGTTACGGGGAGCTGTTTTTT,CASSPSYGELFF
.,.,TRBJ2-1,TRBV20-1,TGCAGTGCTAGAGATATCGTGGGCTCCTACAATGAGCAGTTCTTC,CSARDIVGSYNEQFF
.,few,TRBJ2-3,TRBV7-9,TGTGCCAGCAGCTTAACAGCTACTAGCACAGATACGCAGTATTTT,CASSLTATSTDTQYF
.,.,TRBJ1-4,TRBV11-2,TGCGCCAGCAGCCAGGGTCCGGAGGGGGGGAATGAAAAACTGTTTTTT,CASSQGPEGGNEKLFF
.,.,TRBJ2-2,TRBV7-3,TGTGCCAGCAGCCCCGGAGGTCGCCCGGGGACCGGGGAGCTGTTTTTT,CASSPGGRPGTGELFF
TRBD2,.,TRBJ2-1,TRBV18,TGTGCCAGCTCACCCTCCTCTACTAGCGGCTCCTACAATGAGCAGTTCTTC,CASSPSSTSGSYNEQFF
TRBD1,.,TRBJ2-7,TRBV12-5,TGTGCTAGTGGATTCGCGGGACAGGGAAACGACGAGCAGTACTTC,CASGFAGQGNDEQYF
.,few,TRBJ1-5,TRBV30,TGTGCCTGGTCACTTAGGGGACTGAATCAGCCCCAGCATTTT,CAWSLRGLNQPQHF
.,.,TRBJ2-3,TRBV20-1,TGCAGTGCTGCCTCCGGGTCGGGGGGCACAGATACGCAGTATTTT,CSAASGSGGTDTQYF
.,few,TRBJ2-3,TRBV18,TGTGCCAGCTCACTACTCCAGGGGAACACAGATACGCAGTATTTT,CASSLLQGNTDTQYF
.,.,TRBJ2-5,TRBV6-9,TGTGCCAGCAGTTATAGGTCTCCCCAAGAGACCCAGTACTTC,CASSYRSPQETQYF
.,many,TRBJ1-5,TRBV3-1,TGTGCCAGCAGCCAGGGCCGGAGCAATCAGCCCCAGCATTTT,CASSQGRSNQPQHF
.,.,TRBJ1-1,TRBV30,TGTGCCTGGAGAACCCAGGGCTTCACTGAAGCTTTCTTT,CAWRTQGFTEAFF
.,.,TRBJ2-3,TRBV19,TGTGCCAGTAGTCTCGGTTCAGTAGTTGATACGCAGTATTTT,CASSLGSVVDTQYF
.,few,TRBJ1-1,TRBV6-1,TGTGCCAGCAGTCAGGGCTATGGTGCCACTGAAGCTTTCTTT,CASSQGYGATEAFF
TRBD1,many,TRBJ2-2,TRBV11-1,TGTGCCAGCAGCGCGCGGGACAGGCCGAACACCGGGGAGCTGTTTTTT,CASSARDRPNTGELFF
.,.,TRBJ1-6,TRBV10-3,TGTGCCATCAGTGATCCACCGGGACGGCCTAATTCACCCCTCCACTTT,CAISDPPGRPNSPLHF
.,few,TRBJ2-7,TRBV5-1,TGCGCCAGCAGCTTGTTGCAGCACGAGCAGTACTTC,CASSLLQHEQYF
.,few,TRBJ1-1,TRBV6-5,TGTGCCAGCAGTTGGCAGGAATCTAACACTGAAGCTTTCTTT,CASSWQESNTEAFF
.,.,TRBJ2-3,TRBV6-1,TGTGCCAGCAGGCTTAGCATGGGAGCTAGCACAGATACGCAGTATTTT,CASRLSMGASTDTQYF
TRBD2,few,TRBJ2-3,TRBV20-1,TGCAGTGCTAGACTCTCGGGACTAGCGGGGCTCAGCACAGATACGCAGTATTTT,CSARLSGLAGLSTDTQYF
TRBD2,.,TRBJ2-7,TRBV20-1,TGCAGTGCCCCCGGGCTAGCGGGAGGTAGCTACGAGCAGTACTTC,CSAPGLAGGSYEQYF
.,once,TRBJ1-6,TRBV7-2,TGTGCCAGCAGCTTTGGGGCAGGGTTAACTTCACCCCTCCACTTT,CASSFGAGLTSPLHF
.,few,TRBJ2-6,TRBV6-1,TGTGCCAGCCGAGGACAGCCCCTAGCTGGGGCCAACGTCCTGACTTTC,CASRGQPLAGANVLTF
.,.,TRBJ2-3,TRBV9,TGTGCCAGCAGCGTAGGCGGGGACACAGATACGCAGTATTTT,CASSVGGDTDTQYF
.,.,TRBJ1-3,TRBV29-1,TGCAGCGTTGAAGAGGTCGGGAACTCTGGAAACACCATATATTTT,CSVEEVGNSGNTIYF
TRBD2,.,TRBJ2-1,TRBV19,TGTGCCAGTAGTAACCCCGGCGGGGGGCTATTGGCAAATGAGCAGTTCTTC,CASSNPGGGLLANEQFF
TRBD1,.,TRBJ1-1,TRBV20-1,TGCAGTGCTAGAAGGACAGGGAACACTGAAGCTTTCTTT,CSARRTGNTEAFF
TRBD2,.,TRBJ2-5,TRBV7-9,TGTGCCAGCAGCTTGACTAGCGGGAGTTTAGAGACCCAGTACTTC,CASSLTSGSLETQYF
TRBD1,few,TRBJ2-2,TRBV5-4,TGTGCCAGCAGTCGACAGGGTTCGAACACCGGGGAGCTGTTTTTT,CASSRQGSNTGELFF
.,.,TRBJ2-3,TRBV6-1,TGTGCCAGCAGTTCTCTGACAGGGACTGGGACAGATACGCAGTATTTT,CASSSLTGTGTDTQYF
.,many,TRBJ2-7,TRBV10-3,TGTGCCATCAGGAAGGGGACCGGGGGCGAGGGAGACGAGCAGTACTTC,CAIRKGTGGEGDEQYF
TRBD1,few,TRBJ1-5,TRBV24-1,TGTGCCACCAGTGATTTGCAGGCGGGACAGGGGGCTTGTCGCAATCAGCCCCAGCATTTT,CATSDLQAGQGACRNQPQHF
.,.,TRBJ2-7,TRBV28,TGTGCCAGCGGATGGGACCACCCCTGCGAGCAGTACTTC,CASGWDHPCEQYF
TRBD2,.,TRBJ2-1,TRBV12-3/TRBV12-4,TGTGCCAGCAGTTCGGGACTAGCGGATTCCTACAATGAGCAGTTCTTC,CASSSGLADSYNEQFF
.,many,TRBJ2-1,TRBV28,TGTGCCAGCAGTACGTACCCGTCCTACAATGAGCAGTTCTTC,CASSTYPSYNEQFF
TRBD1,.,TRBJ2-5,TRBV6-1,TGTGCCAGCAGTTCCACGACAGGGGGGAAAGAGACCCAGTACTTC,CASSSTTGGKETQYF
.,.,TRBJ1-2,TRBV7-9,TGTGCCAGCAGCGCCCCGGGACGGGCGCTTCCCACCTTC,CASSAPGRALPTF
TRBD2,.,TRBJ2-3,TRBV20-1,TGCAGTGCTCCCCGGACTAGCGGGAGCACAGATACGCAGTATTTT,CSAPRTSGSTDTQYF
TRBD2,few,TRBJ2-3,TRBV7-2,TGTGCCAGCAGCCCGCGGGTGGGGACTAGCCGCCCAGATACGCAGTATTTT,CASSPRVGTSRPDTQYF
.,few,TRBJ2-7,TRBV7-2,TGTGCCAGCAGCTTCGGGACGTTCGGTTACGAGCAGTACTTC,CASSFGTFGYEQYF
.,.,TRBJ2-5,TRBV7-2,TGTGCCAGCAGGAGGACTATCCGAAACCAAGAGACCCAGTACTTC,CASRRTIRNQETQYF
.,few,TRBJ2-4,TRBV11-2,TGTGCCAGCAGCTTAGTAGTGTTTGGCAGCCCGGTAGCCAAAAACATTCAGTACTTC,CASSLVVFGSPVAKNIQYF